A selection of T cell receptor beta chains follows, all from one sample in a study of graft-versus-host responses after intestinal transplantation. Profiled with immunoSEQ multiplex PCR; TCRdb holds only in-frame clones, not every one. The profile shows about 93,000 clones, 85% to 95% of them singletons. For these TCRs, the target antigens are not known. Sample: unstimulated CD8+ T cells sorted from spleen or lymph node cells, taken before intestinal transplant. The receptors shown here come from a human donor who received an intestinal transplant. Each CDR3 is given with its conserved first and last residue.

j_gene: TRBJ2-3
v_gene: TRBV9
CDR3aa: CASSVAAGVSSDTQYF

j_gene: TRBJ2-5
v_gene: TRBV2
CDR3aa: CASSERGGETQYF

j_gene: TRBJ1-5
v_gene: TRBV19
CDR3aa: CASSSRAGQPQHF

j_gene: TRBJ1-1
v_gene: TRBV5-6
CDR3aa: CASSLPGVNTEAFF

j_gene: TRBJ1-2
v_gene: TRBV27
CDR3aa: CASRQGTGAWYGYTF

j_gene: TRBJ2-5
v_gene: TRBV4-1
CDR3aa: CASSQGEGPGQETQYF

j_gene: TRBJ2-7
v_gene: TRBV4-3
CDR3aa: CASSQASSPTTDEQYF

j_gene: TRBJ1-1
v_gene: TRBV4-1
CDR3aa: CASSQGQGSFF

j_gene: TRBJ2-1
v_gene: TRBV5-8
CDR3aa: CASSLRWREGLNEQFF

j_gene: TRBJ2-7
v_gene: TRBV30
CDR3aa: CAWSPGGYEQYF

j_gene: TRBJ2-1
v_gene: TRBV7-6
CDR3aa: CASSFSYSSYNEQFF

j_gene: TRBJ1-6
v_gene: TRBV4-3
CDR3aa: CASSQQPGQIYSPLHF

j_gene: TRBJ2-7
v_gene: TRBV10-3
CDR3aa: CAISDLTSGSIGYEQYF

j_gene: TRBJ2-3
v_gene: TRBV19
CDR3aa: CASSIATADTQYF

j_gene: TRBJ2-7
v_gene: TRBV11-2
CDR3aa: CASSLVASGGPSEQYF

j_gene: TRBJ2-5
v_gene: TRBV7-9
CDR3aa: CASSLLGNPGETQYF

j_gene: TRBJ2-4
v_gene: TRBV6-8
CDR3aa: CASSPGTGGKGLAKNIQYF

j_gene: TRBJ2-3
v_gene: TRBV2
CDR3aa: CASSFLAGGQTSTDTQYF

j_gene: TRBJ1-2
v_gene: TRBV4-1
CDR3aa: CASSQESSTVAGYTF

j_gene: TRBJ1-2
v_gene: TRBV7-8
CDR3aa: CASSLAGQALYGYTF

j_gene: TRBJ1-1
v_gene: TRBV29-1
CDR3aa: CSVLDRGGTEAFF

j_gene: TRBJ2-2
v_gene: TRBV5-6
CDR3aa: CASSLQDTGELFF